The 16 T cell receptor beta chains in this list originate from one sample, sequenced in a study of cytomegalovirus exposure and HLA in healthy donors. Primers: 60 Vbeta forward and 13 Jbeta reverse. The repertoire was sequenced with immunoSEQ multiplex PCR; TCRdb's copy has only in-frame clones and lacks some. The table shows about 94,000 clones, with 75% to 85% occurring only once. What was sequenced was PBMCs. The receptors here all came from a woman aged 40 to 50 in good health and CMV-seronegative.

The chain employs TRBV18 and TRBJ1-1; D uncertain. The germline V gene has CDR1 KGHSH and CDR2 LQKENI. The CDR3 is 14 residues long. Trimming left V 2 bases short and J 2 bases short, with 9 bases between. CDR3 sequence reads: CASSPKGDNTEAFF. The CDR3 nucleotides are TGTGCCAGCTCACCAAAGGGAGACAACACTGAAGCTTTCTTT.

At least ten counts were recorded for this clone. The V and J genes are TRBV2 and TRBJ1-1, with D perhaps TRBD1 (6 bases). The CDR3 has 13 residues. From germline, CDR1 is SNHLY and CDR2 FYNNEI. V was pared by 6 bases and J by 0 bases, with 8 bases between. The CDR3 sequence: CASRTGMNTEAFF. The CDR3 coding sequence is TGTGCCAGCAGAACAGGGATGAACACTGAAGCTTTCTTT.

The chain joins TRBV6-1 to TRBJ2-7; no definite D call. CDR1 is MNHNS, CDR2 SASEGT, per germline. This CDR3 contains 12 residues. V lost 7 bases, J lost 1 base, and 8 bases lay in between. CDR3 nucleotide sequence: TGTGCCAGCAAATCCGGGTCCTACGAGCAGTACTTC. Protein product: CASKSGSYEQYF.

The CDR3 nucleotides are TGCGCCAGCAGCCCGTCCGCCCAGGGTTCCCTCAACACCGGGGAGCTGTTTTTT. Its translation is CASSPSAQGSLNTGELFF. The J gene is TRBJ2-2, the V gene TRBV5-1; D is possibly TRBD1 (5 bases). V was cut by 4 bases and J by 2 bases, with 21 bases left in between. The CDR3 runs to 18 residues. CDR1 is SGHRS and CDR2 is YFSETQ in the germline V gene.

This rearrangement joins TRBV7-9 to TRBJ2-5; 10 bases are a match to TRBD2. This CDR3 has 15 amino acids. V gave up 5 bases and J gave up 5 bases; unmatched junction bases: 8. In germline, CDR1 is SEHNR, CDR2 FQNEAQ (reference sequence). CDR3 nucleotide sequence: TGTGCCAGCAGCGTTGTAGCGGGAGGTACGGAGACCCAGTACTTC. This sequence encodes CASSVVAGGTETQYF.

The genes are TRBV9 and TRBJ1-2, with D perhaps matching TRBD1 (6 bases). Trimming removed 4 bases from V and 4 bases from J, with 23 bases in between. Germline loops: CDR1 SGDLS, CDR2 YYNGEE. This CDR3 is 17 amino acids long. Here the CDR3 reads CASSLRGGHRAGYGYTF. Written as DNA, the CDR3 is TGTGCCAGCAGCCTCCGAGGAGGACACAGGGCTGGCTATGGCTACACCTTC.

This clone appeared a single time. This chain links TRBV9 with TRBJ2-3, with 8 bases lining up with TRBD2. Germline CDR1 reads SGDLS; CDR2 reads YYNGEE. With 2 bases clipped from V and 4 bases from J, the junction kept 12 bases outside the gene matches. CDR3 length: 17 residues. CDR3 protein: CASSVGGGAGGPDTQYF. In DNA form, the CDR3 reads TGTGCCAGCAGCGTGGGGGGCGGGGCGGGGGGACCAGATACGCAGTATTTT.

The table lists this clone with many counts. This chain joins TRBV15 and TRBJ1-3, with 7 bases matching TRBD1. This CDR3 has 16 amino acids. Trimming removed 3 bases from V and 0 bases from J; junction bases left unmatched: 5. CDR1 is LNHNV, CDR2 YYDKDF, per germline (reference sequence). CDR3 residues: CATSRTDRISGNTIYF. DNA for the CDR3: TGTGCCACCAGCAGGACGGACAGGATCTCTGGAAACACCATATATTTT.

The chain employs TRBV7-2 and TRBJ1-5; D gene uncertain. CDR3 length: 14 residues. V was trimmed by 5 bases and J by 0 bases, leaving 8 bases between them. The germline V gene encodes CDR1 SGHTA and CDR2 FQGNSA. CDR3: CASSQPGSNQPQHF. The CDR3 DNA reads TGTGCCAGCAGCCAACCAGGTAGCAATCAGCCCCAGCATTTT.

This chain connects TRBV6-5 to TRBJ1-2; no clear D gene. Looked up from germline, CDR1 is MNHEY and CDR2 is SVGAGI. The CDR3 extends over 13 amino acids. V lost 0 bases and J lost 4, with 6 bases in between. The CDR3 is CASSYSRTYGYTF. The CDR3 DNA is TGTGCCAGCAGTTACTCGCGTACCTATGGCTACACCTTC.

V and J are TRBV27 and TRBJ1-5; 7 positions agree with TRBD1. The J segment lost 3 bases and the V segment lost 6 bases, leaving 5 bases of the junction unmatched. Germline V lookup: CDR1 MNHEY, CDR2 SMNVEV (reference sequence). The CDR3 loop spans 14 amino acids. This CDR3 reads CASRQQGINQPQHF. The CDR3 DNA sequence: TGTGCCAGCAGGCAACAGGGGATCAATCAGCCCCAGCATTTT.

The genes are TRBV11-3 and TRBJ1-1; D call uncertain. The CDR3 covers 13 residues. The V gene's germline CDR1 is SGHNT and CDR2 YENEEA. V shed 5 bases and J shed 3 bases, with 10 bases lying between them. CDR3 loop: CASSAGGYTEAFF. The CDR3 region has the DNA TGTGCCAGCAGCGCTGGCGGGTACACTGAAGCTTTCTTT.

The chain is built from TRBV5-6 and TRBJ1-6; tentative D call: TRBD1 (6 bases). CDR3 length equals 14 residues. Germline V gene lookup returns CDR1 SGHDT and CDR2 YYEEEE. Trimming took off 4 bases at V and 8 bases at J, with 13 bases between the two ends. CDR3 amino acids: CASSAGQSYSPLHF. In nucleotides, the CDR3 is TGTGCCAGCAGCGCCGGACAGTCGTATTCACCCCTCCACTTT.

The V and J genes are TRBV5-5 and TRBJ1-1; D ambiguous. The germline V gene encodes CDR1 SGHKS and CDR2 YYEKEE (reference sequence). There are 12 residues in the CDR3. Trimming removed 2 bases from V and 3 bases from J, with 5 bases in between. CDR3 in DNA: TGTGCCAGCAGCTTCGGGTACACTGAAGCTTTCTTT. This translates into CASSFGYTEAFF.

The CDR3 coding sequence is TGTGCCATCAGTGAGTCGAGTCAGCCCCAGCATTTT. This sequence encodes CAISESSQPQHF. The J gene is TRBJ1-5, the V gene TRBV10-3, with D hard to call. Germline CDR1 is ENHRY and CDR2 is SYGVKD. The CDR3 has 12 amino acids. Trimming took 0 bases from V and 6 from J, leaving 3 bases between them.

The chain recombines TRBV19 with TRBJ1-1; perhaps TRBD1 as D (6 bases). V lost 3 bases and J 0 bases, leaving 14 bases between the germline ends. This CDR3 is 16 amino acids long. In germline, CDR1 is LNHDA, CDR2 SQIVND (reference sequence). CDR3: CASSIATGTLNTEAFF. CDR3 in DNA: TGTGCCAGTAGTATCGCGACCGGGACACTGAACACTGAAGCTTTCTTT. Supplemented by reference TRBV19 and TRBJ1-1, the full variable domain reads DGGITQSPKYLFRKEGQNVTLSCEQNLNHDAMYWYRQDPGQGLRLIYYSQIVNDFQKGDIAEGYSVSREKKESFPLTVTSAQKNPTAFYLCASSIATGTLNTEAFFGQGTRLTVV.